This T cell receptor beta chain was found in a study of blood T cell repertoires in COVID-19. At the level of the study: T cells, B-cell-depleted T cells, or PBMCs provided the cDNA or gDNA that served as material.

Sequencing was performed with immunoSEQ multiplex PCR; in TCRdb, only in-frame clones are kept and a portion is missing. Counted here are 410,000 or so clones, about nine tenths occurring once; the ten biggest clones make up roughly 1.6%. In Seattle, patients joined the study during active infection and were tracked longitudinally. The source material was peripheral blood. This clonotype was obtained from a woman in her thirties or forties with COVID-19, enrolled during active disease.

The CDR3 reads CASSLRRGGNTEAFF. CDR3 DNA sequence: TGTGCCAGCAGCCTACGCCGAGGGGGGAACACTGAAGCTTTCTTT. The V gene is TRBV14, the J gene TRBJ1-1; D might be TRBD1 (6 bases). The CDR3 is made up of 15 amino acids. Per the germline V gene, CDR1 is SGHDN and CDR2 is FVKESK. Trimming shortened V by 4 bases and J by 1 base, and 13 bases separated the two germline ends.